This TCR beta chain stems from a study of blood T cell repertoires in COVID-19. Study background: T cells, B-cell-depleted T cells, or PBMCs provided the cDNA or gDNA that served as material.

The length of the CDR3 is 15 residues. V dropped 3 bases and J dropped 0 bases, with 10 bases sitting between them. Germline V gene sequence: CDR1 SGHVS, CDR2 FNYEAQ. In the authors' methods: Amplification with reference gene primers provided the estimates of nucleated cell counts. Produced via immunoSEQ multiplex PCR; TCRdb's table is partial and in-frame only. V and J calls plus clone size are reproduced from that table; the DNA served to infer D and trimming. The profile covers around 190,000 clones, with less than 90% appearing a single time and 1.1% taken by the ten largest. The specimen was peripheral blood. V and J are TRBV7-6 and TRBJ2-3, with D possibly being TRBD2 (5 bases). The TCR comes from a man aged 25 to 40 with acute or convalescent COVID-19. The CDR3 region is CASSLSGLSTDTQYF. CDR3 coding DNA: TGTGCCAGCAGCTTGTCCGGACTGAGCACAGATACGCAGTATTTT.